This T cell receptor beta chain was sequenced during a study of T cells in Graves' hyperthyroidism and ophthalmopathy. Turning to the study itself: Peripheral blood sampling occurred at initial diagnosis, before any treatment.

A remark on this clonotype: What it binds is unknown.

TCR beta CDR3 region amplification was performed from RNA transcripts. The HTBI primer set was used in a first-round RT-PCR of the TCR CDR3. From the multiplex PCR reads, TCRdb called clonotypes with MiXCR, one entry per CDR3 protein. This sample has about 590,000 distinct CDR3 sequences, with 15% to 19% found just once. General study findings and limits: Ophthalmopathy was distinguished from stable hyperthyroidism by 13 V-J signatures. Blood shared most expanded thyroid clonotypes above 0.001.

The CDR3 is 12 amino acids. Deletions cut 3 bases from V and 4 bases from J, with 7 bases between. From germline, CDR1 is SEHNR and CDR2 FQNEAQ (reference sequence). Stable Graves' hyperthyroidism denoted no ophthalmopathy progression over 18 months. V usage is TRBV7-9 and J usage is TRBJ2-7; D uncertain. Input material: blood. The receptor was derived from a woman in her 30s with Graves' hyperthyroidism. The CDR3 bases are TGTGCCAGCAGCTTTTCCCAGTACGAGCAGTACTTC. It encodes CASSFSQYEQYF. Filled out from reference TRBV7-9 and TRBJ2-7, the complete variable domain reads DTGVSQNPRHKITKRGQNVTFRCDPISEHNRLYWYRQTLGQGPEFLTYFQNEAQLEKSRLLSDRFSAERPKGSFSTLEIQRTEQGDSAMYLCASSFSQYEQYFGPGTRLTVT.